This TCR beta chain is drawn from a study of PD-1 blockade in classical Hodgkin lymphoma. Whole-study context: With a 2-week interval, patients received intravenous nivolumab at 3 mg/kg.

Points on this clone: This sample includes further DNA sequences coding for the same CDR3.

The CDR3 sequence is 12 residues long. The germline V gene has CDR1 SNHLY and CDR2 FYNNEI. V shed 6 bases and J shed 0 bases, with 5 bases lying between them. Here immunoSEQ multiplex PCR was the method, and the copy in TCRdb shows in-frame clones only, minus some. Here the sample spans 55,000 to 75,000 clones, 85% to 95% being singletons. After autologous stem cell transplantation all patients relapsed, and prior brentuximab vedotin exposure differed between cohorts. The TCR was taken from a human donor with classical Hodgkin lymphoma. The source was peripheral blood mononuclear cells (PBMCs), collected at baseline. The chain uses TRBV2 and TRBJ2-5; D ambiguous. CDR3 DNA: TGTGCCAGCAGAAGGGACCAAGAGACCCAGTACTTC. This encodes CASRRDQETQYF.